This T cell receptor beta chain was captured in a study of OX40 agonist ivuxolimab in advanced cancers. General study points: Relative to CD4+ cells, CD8+ T cells on average had more expanded clones.

V lost 5 bases and J 5 bases, leaving 10 bases between the germline ends. Looked up from germline, CDR1 is PRHDT and CDR2 is FYEKMQ (reference sequence). This CDR3 comprises 14 residues. Of note for this clone: Its target is unknown.

Some clones are missing from TCRdb's copy, which holds only in-frame ones; the method was immunoSEQ multiplex PCR. The sample includes about 94,000 clones, 92% of them seen just once. This chain joins TRBV13 and TRBJ1-6, with D uncertain. The material sequenced was CD4+ or CD8+ T cells sorted from blood, taken in a trial of the OX40 agonist ivuxolimab. The receptor's source is an adult with an advanced solid tumor such as melanoma, head and neck, liver or kidney cancer. CDR3 DNA: TGTGCCAGCAGCGTACGGGAAAATAATTCACCCCTCCACTTT. Translating gives CASSVRENNSPLHF.